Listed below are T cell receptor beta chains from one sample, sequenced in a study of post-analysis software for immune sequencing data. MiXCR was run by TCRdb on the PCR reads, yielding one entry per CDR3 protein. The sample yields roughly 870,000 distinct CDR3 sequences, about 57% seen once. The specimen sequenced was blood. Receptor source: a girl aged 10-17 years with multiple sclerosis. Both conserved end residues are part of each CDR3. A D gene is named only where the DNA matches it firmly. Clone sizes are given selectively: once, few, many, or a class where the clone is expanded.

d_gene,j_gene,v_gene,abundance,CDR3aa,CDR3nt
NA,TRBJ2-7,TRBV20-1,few,CSALVRTISTYEQYF,TGCAGTGCTCTTGTGAGGACTATCTCGACCTACGAGCAGTACTTC
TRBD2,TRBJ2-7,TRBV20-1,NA,CSARLIVGRGYEQYF,TGCAGTGCTAGACTCATTGTGGGGAGGGGCTACGAGCAGTACTTC
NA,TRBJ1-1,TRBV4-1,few,CASSRRAEGLNTEAFF,TGCGCCAGCAGCCGCCGGGCCGAGGGTTTGAACACTGAAGCTTTCTTT
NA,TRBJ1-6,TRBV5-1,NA,CASSLDSANSPLHF,TGCGCCAGCAGCTTGGACAGCGCTAATTCACCCCTCCACTTT
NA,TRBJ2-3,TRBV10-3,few,CAIRDRTTTDTQYF,TGTGCCATCAGAGATCGAACTACCACAGATACGCAGTATTTT
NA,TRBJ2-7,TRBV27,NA,CASSFKGMYYEQYF,TGTGCCAGCAGTTTTAAGGGGATGTACTACGAGCAGTACTTC
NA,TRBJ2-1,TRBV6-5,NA,CASSTGTPYNEQFF,TGTGCCAGCAGCACCGGGACCCCCTACAATGAGCAGTTCTTC
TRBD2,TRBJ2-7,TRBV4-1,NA,CASSHLGGTRAYEQYF,TGCGCCAGCAGCCATCTAGGGGGGACTAGAGCCTACGAGCAGTACTTC
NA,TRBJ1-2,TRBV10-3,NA,CAISESPGFGYTF,TGTGCCATCAGTGAGTCGCCAGGGTTCGGCTACACCTTC
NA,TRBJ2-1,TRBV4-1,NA,CASSQDTRNEQFF,TGCGCCAGCAGCCAAGATACCCGGAATGAGCAGTTCTTC
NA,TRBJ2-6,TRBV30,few,CAWSSGAGANVLTF,TGTGCCTGGAGTTCAGGGGCTGGGGCCAACGTCCTGACTTTC
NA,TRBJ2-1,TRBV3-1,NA,CASSQVSGHEQFF,TGTGCCAGCAGCCAAGTCTCAGGGCATGAGCAGTTCTTC
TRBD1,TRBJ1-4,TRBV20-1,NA,CSARDHGQGGEKLFF,TGCAGTGCTAGAGATCACGGACAGGGAGGGGAAAAACTGTTTTTT
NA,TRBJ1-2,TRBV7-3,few,CASSPIGGDPLRGYTF,TGTGCCAGCAGCCCAATCGGGGGGGACCCGCTTCGTGGCTACACCTTC
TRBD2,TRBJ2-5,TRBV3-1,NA,CASSQGGLAGGETQYF,TGTGCCAGCAGCCAAGGGGGTCTAGCGGGGGGAGAGACCCAGTACTTC
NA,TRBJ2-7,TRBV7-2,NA,CVSSLDRGPEQYF,TGTGTCAGCAGCTTAGATCGGGGCCCCGAGCAGTACTTC